Following are 18 T cell receptor beta chains from one sample sequenced in a study of CD8+ T cells in alopecia areata. Sequencing used cDNA as its template, made by extracting RNA and reverse transcribing it. Generated by immunoSEQ multiplex PCR, the TCRdb table keeps only in-frame clones and is missing some. Of approximately 180,000 clones listed, roughly 60% are singletons. Treatment of the sample: oral pan-JAK inhibitor, 5-10 mg twice daily. The sample consisted of CD4+ T cells sorted from blood, taken at week 24, from a patient treated with tofacitinib. All receptors derive from a human donor with alopecia areata.

The rearrangement links TRBV15 to TRBJ1-2; D remains unclear. CDR1 LNHNV and CDR2 YYDKDF come from the germline V gene (reference sequence). The ends were cut back, 0 bases at V and 4 bases at J, with 9 bases in the middle. This CDR3 comprises 14 residues. Here the CDR3 reads CATSREEQSYGYTF. CDR3 in DNA: TGTGCCACCAGCAGAGAAGAACAGAGCTATGGCTACACCTTC. Full variable domain (remainder filled in from reference TRBV15 and TRBJ1-2): DAMVIQNPRYQVTQFGKPVTLSCSQTLNHNVMYWYQQKSSQAPKLLFHYYDKDFNNEADTPDNFQSRRPNTSFCFLDIRSPGLGDTAMYLCATSREEQSYGYTFGSGTRLTVV.

The chain joins TRBV30 to TRBJ1-4; the D is unclear. The CDR3 sequence is 14 residues long. Deletions cut 0 bases from V and 6 bases from J, with 11 bases between. The germline V gene encodes CDR1 GTSNPN and CDR2 SVGIG (reference sequence). CDR3 DNA: TGTGCCTGGAGTGTACAGTTGGCGGATGAAAAACTGTTTTTT. Translated: CAWSVQLADEKLFF. The entire variable domain, with the rest obtained from reference TRBV30 and TRBJ1-4, is as follows: SQTIHQWPATLVQPVGSPLSLECTVEGTSNPNLYWYRQAAGRGLQLLFYSVGIGQISSEVPQNLSASRPQDRQFILSSKKLLLSDSGFYLCAWSVQLADEKLFFGSGTQLSVL.

The J gene is TRBJ1-5, the V gene TRBV7-2; maybe TRBD1 (6 bases). V lost 4 bases and J lost 1, with 17 bases in between. Germline V gives CDR1 SGHTA, CDR2 FQGNSA. CDR3 length: 17 residues. In nucleotides, the CDR3 is TGTGCCAGCAGCTCGCAGACAGGTTTGGGAAGCAATCAGCCCCAGCATTTT. It codes for CASSSQTGLGSNQPQHF.

The J gene is TRBJ1-6, the V gene TRBV30; the D is unclear. This CDR3 comprises 13 residues. Germline values: CDR1 GTSNPN, CDR2 SVGIG (reference sequence). The ends were cut back, 5 bases at V and 6 bases at J, with 11 bases in the middle. CDR3 sequence: CAWAPAGNSPLHF. Written as DNA, the CDR3 is TGTGCCTGGGCGCCAGCGGGTAATTCACCCCTCCACTTT.

The chain employs TRBV4-2 and TRBJ2-1, with TRBD1 as a possible D gene (5 bases). Trimming removed 1 base from V and 6 bases from J, with 13 bases in between. The CDR3 contains 15 residues. CDR1 is LGHNA and CDR2 is YNFKEQ in the germline V gene. CDR3 sequence (DNA): TGTGCCAGCAGCCAAGTCGCATCAGGGATCAATGAGCAGTTCTTC. Translation gives CASSQVASGINEQFF.

The chain employs TRBV5-6 and TRBJ1-1; TRBD1 aligns across 7 bases. Looked up from germline, CDR1 is SGHDT and CDR2 is YYEEEE. CDR3 size: 14 residues. Unmatched junction bases numbered 7, after V lost 6 bases and J lost 2 bases. CDR3 sequence: CASNPRTGNTEAFF. DNA for the CDR3: TGTGCCAGCAACCCCAGGACAGGTAACACTGAAGCTTTCTTT.

This chain connects TRBV29-1 to TRBJ2-3; D may correspond to TRBD1 or TRBD2 (5 bases each). The CDR3 covers 15 residues. CDR1 is SQVTM and CDR2 is ANQGSEA in the germline V gene. Trimming shortened V by 6 bases and J by 1 base, and 17 bases separated the two germline ends. The CDR3 DNA reads TGCAGCGTGTCCGGGACGGGGATCGGCACAGATACGCAGTATTTT. The encoded protein is CSVSGTGIGTDTQYF.

The chain is built from TRBV7-2 and TRBJ1-2; 9 positions agree with TRBD1. The length of the CDR3 is 15 residues. Germline values: CDR1 SGHTA, CDR2 FQGNSA. The V and J ends lost 6 bases and 2 bases, in that order; junction bases with no gene match: 7. The CDR3 is CASRLTGTGNYGYTF. CDR3 nucleotide sequence: TGTGCCAGCAGATTAACCGGGACAGGGAACTATGGCTACACCTTC.

The chain uses TRBV5-1 and TRBJ2-7; TRBD1 agrees at 8 bases. Germline V gives CDR1 SGHRS, CDR2 YFSETQ. The CDR3 sequence is 13 residues long. The junction had 4 bases not matched to a gene; V was cut back by 6 bases and J by 2 bases. The chain's CDR3 is CASTETGAYEQYF. CDR3 in DNA: TGCGCCAGCACGGAGACAGGGGCCTACGAGCAGTACTTC.

The V call is TRBV29-1, the J call TRBJ2-5, with TRBD1 identical over 7 bases. The end of the DNA aligns better with TRBJ2-7, so the J call may be wrong. Germline V gene sequence: CDR1 SQVTM, CDR2 ANQGSEA. This CDR3 spans 14 amino acids. The CDR3 nucleotides read TGCAGCGTGAGGGGCCGGGACAGCTCCTACGAGCAGTACTTC. The encoded protein is CSVRGRDSSYEQYF.

This chain uses TRBV5-6 with TRBJ2-3; 9 nucleotides agree with TRBD2. V was pared by 5 bases and J by 0 bases, with 4 bases of the junction left unmatched. CDR3 length equals 15 residues. Germline-derived CDR1 and CDR2 are SGHDT and YYEEEE. CDR3 amino acids: CASSSGLASTDTQYF. Here the CDR3 DNA reads TGTGCCAGCAGTTCCGGACTAGCGAGCACAGATACGCAGTATTTT.

The rearrangement links TRBV19 to TRBJ1-5; D is uncertain. Deletions cut 5 bases from V and 0 bases from J, with 5 bases between. The V gene's germline CDR1 is LNHDA and CDR2 SQIVND (reference sequence). The CDR3 runs to 13 residues. CDR3 protein: CASSPNSNQPQHF. CDR3 DNA sequence: TGTGCCAGTAGTCCGAATAGCAATCAGCCCCAGCATTTT.

The V gene is TRBV15, the J gene TRBJ2-7; TRBD2 aligns across 9 bases. Germline V lookup: CDR1 LNHNV, CDR2 YYDKDF (reference sequence). The CDR3 spans 18 residues. Trimming cost V 1 base and J 4 bases; bases outside gene matches: 14. CDR3 nucleotides: TGTGCCACCAGCAGAGGAATAGCGGGGGACCTAAACCCATACGAGCAGTACTTC. It yields the protein CATSRGIAGDLNPYEQYF. Full variable domain (remainder filled in from reference TRBV15 and TRBJ2-7): DAMVIQNPRYQVTQFGKPVTLSCSQTLNHNVMYWYQQKSSQAPKLLFHYYDKDFNNEADTPDNFQSRRPNTSFCFLDIRSPGLGDTAMYLCATSRGIAGDLNPYEQYFGPGTRLTVT.

V usage is TRBV29-1 and J usage is TRBJ2-3; tentative D call: TRBD1 (6 bases). The V and J ends lost 5 bases and 3 bases respectively, with 15 bases between them. The CDR3 consists of 14 residues. Germline CDR1 SQVTM, CDR2 ANQGSEA. CDR3 amino acids: CSVIRDTPTDTQYF. The CDR3 DNA is TGCAGCGTTATCCGGGACACCCCAACAGATACGCAGTATTTT.

The rearrangement links TRBV27 to TRBJ2-1; 10 bases line up with TRBD1. Germline CDR1 MNHEY, CDR2 SMNVEV (reference sequence). This CDR3 comprises 17 residues. With V trimmed by 5 bases and J by 7 bases, 14 bases remained unmatched. The CDR3 protein is CASSPNPGQGRGNEQFF. The CDR3 region has the DNA TGTGCCAGCAGTCCGAACCCGGGACAGGGGCGGGGAAATGAGCAGTTCTTC.

V and J are TRBV29-1 and TRBJ1-2, with a weak D call TRBD1 (5 bases). Germline V gene sequence: CDR1 SQVTM, CDR2 ANQGSEA. The CDR3 has 13 residues. V was clipped by 6 bases and J by 4 bases, with 15 bases between them. The chain's CDR3 is CSVVKVTGYGYTF. CDR3 sequence (DNA): TGCAGCGTCGTAAAAGTAACAGGCTATGGCTACACCTTC.

V and J are TRBV6-5 and TRBJ2-7, with no clear D. Germline CDR1 is MNHEY and CDR2 is SVGAGI. V was cut by 5 bases and J by 4 bases, with 12 bases left in between. CDR3 size: 13 residues. The CDR3 nucleotides read TGTGCCAGCAGTCCCCCCGGTGGGTACGAGCAGTACTTC. Protein sequence: CASSPPGGYEQYF.

This clone was detected only a few times. Other nucleotide sequences from this sample produce the same CDR3. J is TRBJ1-1 and V is TRBV29-1; D perhaps matches TRBD1 (5 bases). The CDR3 is made up of 13 amino acids. V was clipped by 3 bases and J by 0 bases, with 8 bases between them. CDR1 SQVTM and CDR2 ANQGSEA come from the germline V gene. This CDR3 is CSVEGRMNTEAFF. The CDR3, as DNA: TGCAGCGTTGAGGGACGGATGAACACTGAAGCTTTCTTT.